These T cell receptor beta chains were read from a single sample in a study of response to subunit inactivated influenza vaccine. TCRdb re-analysed the RT-PCR reads in MiXCR, keeping a single row per CDR3 protein. The sample includes over 800,000 distinct CDR3 sequences, over 20% of them seen just once. Sequencing was performed on PBMCs from blood, taken roughly 5 days after vaccination. These receptors were collected from a man over 45 who received an inactivated influenza vaccine. CDR3s include the opening cysteine and the closing phenylalanine or tryptophan. The order of the fields is J gene, V gene, clone size, D gene, CDR3 protein, CDR3 DNA. A D gene is named only where the DNA matches it firmly. Some rows have no size entry. The others give once, few or many, or a class for an expanded clone.

j_call: TRBJ2-3; v_call: TRBV15; clone_size: .; d_call: .; cdr3_aa: CATSREVTQPGGHTDTQYF; cdr3_nt: TGTGCCACCAGCAGAGAGGTGACCCAGCCTGGGGGACACACAGATACGCAGTATTTT
j_call: TRBJ2-5; v_call: TRBV7-2; clone_size: .; d_call: TRBD1; cdr3_aa: CASSDRGQGETQYF; cdr3_nt: TGTGCCAGCAGCGACCGTGGACAGGGGGAGACCCAGTACTTC
j_call: TRBJ1-2; v_call: TRBV10-3; clone_size: few; d_call: .; cdr3_aa: CAISEVATTGAYGYTF; cdr3_nt: TGTGCCATCAGTGAAGTGGCGACGACAGGAGCTTATGGCTACACCTTC
j_call: TRBJ2-7; v_call: TRBV28; clone_size: .; d_call: TRBD1; cdr3_aa: CASSYPLGQGGYEQYF; cdr3_nt: TGTGCCAGCAGTTATCCCCTCGGACAGGGGGGCTACGAGCAGTACTTC
j_call: TRBJ2-5; v_call: TRBV30; clone_size: many; d_call: .; cdr3_aa: CAWSGQQETQYF; cdr3_nt: TGTGCCTGGAGTGGGCAGCAAGAGACCCAGTACTTC
j_call: TRBJ2-5; v_call: TRBV29-1; clone_size: few; d_call: .; cdr3_aa: CSVVWGARETQYF; cdr3_nt: TGCAGCGTTGTGTGGGGGGCGAGGGAGACCCAGTACTTC
j_call: TRBJ2-1; v_call: TRBV6-2/TRBV6-3; clone_size: few; d_call: .; cdr3_aa: CASSNLVNEQFF; cdr3_nt: TGTGCCAGCAGTAACCTAGTGAATGAGCAGTTCTTC
j_call: TRBJ2-7; v_call: TRBV7-2; clone_size: .; d_call: TRBD2; cdr3_aa: CASNPGGPAYEQYF; cdr3_nt: TGTGCCAGCAATCCGGGAGGTCCCGCCTACGAGCAGTACTTC
j_call: TRBJ2-5; v_call: TRBV2; clone_size: .; d_call: TRBD2; cdr3_aa: CASAEGLAGPQETQYF; cdr3_nt: TGTGCCAGCGCGGAGGGATTAGCGGGGCCACAAGAGACCCAGTACTTC
j_call: TRBJ1-1; v_call: TRBV5-5; clone_size: many; d_call: TRBD1; cdr3_aa: CASSSGQGAEAFF; cdr3_nt: TGTGCCAGCAGCTCCGGACAGGGGGCTGAAGCTTTCTTT
j_call: TRBJ2-5; v_call: TRBV9; clone_size: .; d_call: .; cdr3_aa: CASTRDLGGQETQYF; cdr3_nt: TGTGCCAGCACCCGGGACCTCGGGGGCCAGGAGACCCAGTACTTC
j_call: TRBJ2-7; v_call: TRBV6-1; clone_size: few; d_call: TRBD2; cdr3_aa: CASTLASGGAEQYF; cdr3_nt: TGTGCCAGCACCCTGGCTAGCGGGGGGGCCGAGCAGTACTTC
j_call: TRBJ1-2; v_call: TRBV5-1; clone_size: .; d_call: TRBD1; cdr3_aa: CASSFNAGQTNYGYTF; cdr3_nt: TGCGCCAGCAGCTTCAACGCGGGACAGACAAACTATGGCTACACCTTC
j_call: TRBJ2-1; v_call: TRBV15; clone_size: .; d_call: .; cdr3_aa: CATSREQGSYNEQFF; cdr3_nt: TGTGCCACCAGCAGAGAACAAGGGTCCTACAATGAGCAGTTCTTC
j_call: TRBJ1-1; v_call: TRBV10-3; clone_size: .; d_call: .; cdr3_aa: CAISGVAEAFF; cdr3_nt: TGTGCCATCAGCGGGGTCGCTGAAGCTTTCTTT
j_call: TRBJ2-7; v_call: TRBV6-5; clone_size: few; d_call: TRBD2; cdr3_aa: CASSYRTSGRPYEQYF; cdr3_nt: TGTGCCAGCAGTTACCGGACTAGCGGACGGCCCTACGAGCAGTACTTC
j_call: TRBJ2-4; v_call: TRBV18; clone_size: few; d_call: TRBD1; cdr3_aa: CASSRSGTELNLAKNIQYF; cdr3_nt: TGTGCCAGCTCACGTTCCGGGACAGAATTAAACCTAGCCAAAAACATTCAGTACTTC
j_call: TRBJ2-7; v_call: TRBV20-1; clone_size: .; d_call: .; cdr3_aa: CSARDRQGGLYEQYF; cdr3_nt: TGCAGTGCTAGAGATCGGCAGGGGGGTTTGTACGAGCAGTACTTC
j_call: TRBJ2-3; v_call: TRBV29-1; clone_size: .; d_call: .; cdr3_aa: CSAEGAVGTDTQYF; cdr3_nt: TGCAGCGCCGAAGGAGCGGTCGGAACAGATACGCAGTATTTT
j_call: TRBJ2-2; v_call: TRBV5-1; clone_size: many; d_call: TRBD1; cdr3_aa: CASSLAGGANTGELFF; cdr3_nt: TGCGCCAGCAGCTTGGCAGGGGGAGCCAACACCGGGGAGCTGTTTTTT
j_call: TRBJ2-3; v_call: TRBV4-2; clone_size: few; d_call: .; cdr3_aa: CASSQESGLVRDTQYF; cdr3_nt: TGTGCCAGCAGCCAAGAATCCGGGCTAGTTCGGGATACGCAGTATTTT
j_call: TRBJ2-4; v_call: TRBV28; clone_size: once; d_call: TRBD2; cdr3_aa: CASSQTSGRNIQYF; cdr3_nt: TGTGCCAGCAGCCAAACTAGCGGGAGGAACATTCAGTACTTC
j_call: TRBJ2-5; v_call: TRBV13; clone_size: .; d_call: .; cdr3_aa: CASSRRNTGIQETQYF; cdr3_nt: TGTGCCAGCAGCCGAAGAAACACAGGGATCCAAGAGACCCAGTACTTC
j_call: TRBJ2-5; v_call: TRBV27; clone_size: few; d_call: .; cdr3_aa: CASSFSPGGGETQYF; cdr3_nt: TGTGCCAGCAGTTTCTCGCCAGGAGGAGGGGAGACCCAGTACTTC
j_call: TRBJ2-6; v_call: TRBV28; clone_size: few; d_call: TRBD2; cdr3_aa: CASSTHLAGLFSGANVLTF; cdr3_nt: TGTGCCAGCAGTACGCATCTAGCGGGATTATTCTCTGGGGCCAACGTCCTGACTTTC
j_call: TRBJ2-1; v_call: TRBV19; clone_size: .; d_call: TRBD1; cdr3_aa: CASRQGGRSSYNEQFF; cdr3_nt: TGTGCCAGTAGACAAGGGGGCCGTAGCTCCTACAATGAGCAGTTCTTC
j_call: TRBJ2-6; v_call: TRBV29-1; clone_size: many; d_call: .; cdr3_aa: CSVQLAGANVLTF; cdr3_nt: TGCAGCGTTCAACTGGCTGGGGCCAACGTCCTGACTTTC
j_call: TRBJ2-3; v_call: TRBV5-1; clone_size: .; d_call: TRBD1; cdr3_aa: CASSLGQADTQYF; cdr3_nt: TGCGCCAGCAGCCTAGGACAGGCAGATACGCAGTATTTT
j_call: TRBJ2-1; v_call: TRBV4-3; clone_size: .; d_call: TRBD1; cdr3_aa: CASSQVTGASGTRQFF; cdr3_nt: TGCGCCAGCAGCCAGGTAACAGGGGCTTCCGGGACCAGGCAGTTCTTC
j_call: TRBJ2-1; v_call: TRBV4-2; clone_size: few; d_call: TRBD2; cdr3_aa: CASSQGTSLGDEQFF; cdr3_nt: TGTGCCAGCAGCCAAGGGACTAGCCTCGGCGATGAGCAGTTCTTC
j_call: TRBJ1-5; v_call: TRBV20-1; clone_size: .; d_call: .; cdr3_aa: CSALWGGVSNQPQHF; cdr3_nt: TGCAGTGCCCTGTGGGGAGGGGTGAGCAATCAGCCCCAGCATTTT
j_call: TRBJ2-7; v_call: TRBV4-3; clone_size: .; d_call: .; cdr3_aa: CASSQESTVSYEQYF; cdr3_nt: TGCGCCAGCAGCCAAGAATCGACAGTCTCCTACGAGCAGTACTTC
j_call: TRBJ1-6; v_call: TRBV19; clone_size: few; d_call: TRBD1; cdr3_aa: CASSAGQGVSNSPLHF; cdr3_nt: TGTGCCAGTAGTGCCGGACAGGGGGTCAGTAATTCACCCCTCCACTTT
j_call: TRBJ1-2; v_call: TRBV5-5; clone_size: few; d_call: TRBD1; cdr3_aa: CASSWNPGTGNGYTF; cdr3_nt: TGTGCCAGCAGCTGGAACCCGGGGACAGGGAATGGCTACACCTTC
j_call: TRBJ1-1; v_call: TRBV7-8; clone_size: few; d_call: .; cdr3_aa: CASSRSWVGAKNTEAFF; cdr3_nt: TGTGCCAGCAGCAGATCATGGGTCGGGGCTAAGAACACTGAAGCTTTCTTT
j_call: TRBJ2-5; v_call: TRBV28; clone_size: few; d_call: .; cdr3_aa: CASSLLGRDSLNSETQYF; cdr3_nt: TGTGCCAGCAGTTTATTGGGTAGGGATTCCTTGAATTCGGAGACCCAGTACTTC
j_call: TRBJ2-3; v_call: TRBV27; clone_size: .; d_call: TRBD2; cdr3_aa: CASSSRWAGGPEDTQYF; cdr3_nt: TGTGCCAGCAGTTCAAGATGGGCGGGAGGGCCAGAAGATACGCAGTATTTT
j_call: TRBJ2-2; v_call: TRBV10-2; clone_size: few; d_call: .; cdr3_aa: CASRLGPNTGELFF; cdr3_nt: TGCGCCAGCAGGCTGGGACCGAACACCGGGGAGCTGTTTTTT
j_call: TRBJ2-7; v_call: TRBV28; clone_size: .; d_call: TRBD1; cdr3_aa: CASSNTGAYEQYF; cdr3_nt: TGTGCCAGCAGCAACACAGGGGCCTACGAGCAGTACTTC
j_call: TRBJ1-1; v_call: TRBV6-5; clone_size: few; d_call: .; cdr3_aa: CASSYVPGPPATEAFF; cdr3_nt: TGTGCCAGCAGTTACGTCCCAGGACCGCCGGCCACTGAAGCTTTCTTT
j_call: TRBJ1-1; v_call: TRBV7-2; clone_size: .; d_call: .; cdr3_aa: CASSLDPGGPEAFF; cdr3_nt: TGTGCCAGCAGCTTAGACCCAGGCGGACCTGAAGCTTTCTTT
j_call: TRBJ2-7; v_call: TRBV20-1; clone_size: few; d_call: TRBD2; cdr3_aa: CSARSGGSYEQYF; cdr3_nt: TGCAGTGCTAGAAGCGGGGGTTCCTACGAGCAGTACTTC
j_call: TRBJ2-1; v_call: TRBV25-1; clone_size: .; d_call: .; cdr3_aa: CASNGPVSSYNEQFF; cdr3_nt: TGTGCCAGCAACGGGCCCGTGAGCTCCTACAATGAGCAGTTCTTC
j_call: TRBJ2-4; v_call: TRBV2; clone_size: .; d_call: .; cdr3_aa: CASRIDRGAKNIQYF; cdr3_nt: TGTGCCAGCAGAATAGACAGAGGGGCCAAAAACATTCAGTACTTC
j_call: TRBJ1-6; v_call: TRBV5-1; clone_size: .; d_call: .; cdr3_aa: CASRQGQERSPLHF; cdr3_nt: TGCGCCAGCAGGCAGGGGCAGGAAAGGTCGCCCCTCCACTTT
j_call: TRBJ2-4; v_call: TRBV5-1; clone_size: .; d_call: .; cdr3_aa: CASSLGRWEKAKNIQYF; cdr3_nt: TGCGCCAGCAGCTTGGGACGGTGGGAGAAAGCCAAAAACATTCAGTACTTC
j_call: TRBJ2-3; v_call: TRBV30; clone_size: once; d_call: .; cdr3_aa: CAWSIELASPHTQYF; cdr3_nt: TGTGCCTGGAGTATAGAACTAGCCTCTCCCCATACGCAGTATTTT
j_call: TRBJ1-1; v_call: TRBV5-1; clone_size: .; d_call: TRBD1; cdr3_aa: CASSLGGQGPRGAFF; cdr3_nt: TGCGCCAGCAGCTTGGGGGGACAGGGGCCGCGTGGAGCTTTCTTT
j_call: TRBJ2-7; v_call: TRBV12-3/TRBV12-4; clone_size: .; d_call: .; cdr3_aa: CASRLGVEGGLGEQYF; cdr3_nt: TGTGCCAGCAGACTTGGGGTGGAGGGGGGCTTGGGCGAGCAGTACTTC
j_call: TRBJ2-3; v_call: TRBV4-1; clone_size: .; d_call: TRBD2; cdr3_aa: CASSRTGTSGGEDTQYF; cdr3_nt: TGCGCCAGCAGCCGGACTGGGACTAGCGGGGGGGAGGATACGCAGTATTTT